The 26 T cell receptor beta chains listed next were all sequenced from one sample in a study of siplizumab effects on memory and regulatory T cells (dated by TCRdb to the late 2010s). Library preparation employed the immunoSEQ multiplex PCR assay. TCRdb took this table from immuneACCESS and kept in-frame rearrangements with V and J called. Such tables lack part of the clones; where checked against another copy, unresolved V genes explain under half of the gap, and the rest is unexplained. Present in this sample are 97,000 or so clones, 92% of which were seen just once. The ten largest clones add up to approximately 1.2% of the sample. The sample consisted of CD4+ T cells sorted from blood. The receptors shown here come from a human donor in good health.

This chain connects TRBV5-6 to TRBJ2-7; 9 bases are a match to TRBD1. V shed 0 bases and J 3 bases; nucleotides not matched to a gene: 4. The CDR3 has 15 residues. CDR1 and CDR2 from the germline V gene are SGHDT and YYEEEE. As DNA, the CDR3 is TGTGCCAGCAGCTTGGGGGGACAGGGAGGCTACGAGCAGTACTTC. It translates to CASSLGGQGGYEQYF.

The count of this clone is one. The V call is TRBV2, the J call TRBJ2-6; a weak D match, TRBD2 (6 bases). Germline V gene sequence: CDR1 SNHLY, CDR2 FYNNEI. The CDR3 loop spans 14 amino acids. The V end was cut by 5 bases, the J end by 2 bases, with 7 bases between. CDR3 protein: CASSRGTGANVLTF. The CDR3 nucleotides are TGTGCCAGCAGTCGCGGGACTGGGGCCAACGTCCTGACTTTC.

The chain carries TRBV6-1 and TRBJ2-3; no reliable D call. Trimming removed 1 base at V and 4 bases at J, with 6 bases between. In germline, CDR1 is MNHNS, CDR2 SASEGT. The CDR3 covers 13 residues. The CDR3 DNA sequence: TGTGCCAGCAGTGAAGTGGCGTCAGATACGCAGTATTTT. Translating it yields CASSEVASDTQYF.

V gene TRBV10-2 combines with J gene TRBJ1-1; D unresolved. V lost 8 bases and J 1 base, leaving 11 bases between the germline ends. The CDR3 is 13 residues long. Germline CDR1 reads WSHSY; CDR2 reads SAAADI. Here the CDR3 DNA reads TGCGCCAGCTTGACGTCCCAGAACACTGAAGCTTTCTTT. This translates into CASLTSQNTEAFF.

The chain combines TRBV11-3 with TRBJ2-1; tentative D call: TRBD2 (6 bases). This CDR3 spans 16 amino acids. Trimming cost V 1 base and J 4 bases, with 14 bases left between them. The V gene's germline CDR1 is SGHNT and CDR2 YENEEA. CDR3 sequence reads: CASSLVWGGAYNEQFF. DNA for the CDR3: TGTGCCAGCAGCTTAGTATGGGGCGGGGCTTACAATGAGCAGTTCTTC. Full variable domain (rest looked up from reference TRBV11-3 and TRBJ2-1): EAGVVQSPRYKIIEKKQPVAFWCNPISGHNTLYWYLQNLGQGPELLIRYENEEAVDDSQLPKDRFSAERLKGVDSTLKIQPAELGDSAVYLCASSLVWGGAYNEQFFGPGTRLTVL.

The CDR3 is CASRQGGTEAFF. The CDR3 bases are TGTGCCAGTCGACAGGGAGGGACTGAAGCTTTCTTT. The V and J genes are TRBV28 and TRBJ1-1, with 7 positions matching TRBD1. This CDR3 contains 12 residues. Germline trimming cut 9 bases from V and 5 bases from J; bases unmatched to any gene: 6. The germline V gene encodes CDR1 MDHEN and CDR2 SYDVKM.

The chain carries TRBV18 and TRBJ2-2; D possibly corresponds to TRBD1 (5 bases). Germline V gives CDR1 KGHSH, CDR2 LQKENI. V dropped 3 bases and J dropped 0 bases, with 11 bases sitting between them. CDR3 length: 16 amino acids. The CDR3: CASSPVAGPNTGELFF. CDR3 sequence (DNA): TGTGCCAGCTCACCGGTCGCAGGGCCGAACACCGGGGAGCTGTTTTTT.

This clone was seen a few times. The V and J genes are TRBV5-1 and TRBJ1-2, with TRBD1 matching 7 bases. Germline CDR1 SGHRS, CDR2 YFSETQ. This CDR3 has 13 amino acids. V was clipped by 3 bases and J by 8 bases; unmatched bases: 7. The CDR3 loop is CASSSLRTGGYTF. The CDR3, as DNA: TGCGCCAGCAGCTCGCTTAGGACAGGCGGCTACACCTTC.

This chain joins TRBV25-1 and TRBJ1-3, with D possibly TRBD1 on 5 matching bases. The CDR3 has 16 residues. The germline gives CDR1 MGHDK, CDR2 SYGVNS. The V end was cut by 3 bases, the J end by 2 bases, with 14 bases between. DNA for the CDR3: TGTGCCAGCAGTGAGGCCGGGGCCGAAACTGGAAACACCATATATTTT. Protein: CASSEAGAETGNTIYF.

In this sample, this clone turned up once. The chain has TRBV6-1 and TRBJ2-1, with TRBD1 matching over 9 bases. Germline CDR1 and CDR2: MNHNS and SASEGT. The J segment lost 10 bases and the V segment lost 6 bases, leaving 13 bases of the junction unmatched. The CDR3 spans 15 residues. The CDR3 loop reads CASSELGTGKREQFF. The CDR3 region has the DNA TGTGCCAGCAGCGAGCTCGGGACAGGGAAAAGGGAGCAGTTCTTC.

V is TRBV9 and J is TRBJ2-5; possible D gene TRBD1, 5 bases. TRBJ2-7 matches the DNA end more closely, so the J call is doubtful. Looked up from germline, CDR1 is SGDLS and CDR2 is YYNGEE. The CDR3 totals 14 residues. The CDR3 nucleotides read TGTGCCAGCAGCGCATCTCAGGGTAACTACGAGCAGTACTTC. The encoded protein is CASSASQGNYEQYF.

The rearrangement uses TRBV27 and TRBJ2-2, with D possibly TRBD1 on 6 matching bases. Germline V CDR1 and CDR2: MNHEY, SMNVEV (reference sequence). V lost 4 bases and J 2 bases, leaving 11 bases between the germline ends. The CDR3 consists of 15 residues. The CDR3 spells CASSWTELNTGELFF. CDR3 nucleotide sequence: TGTGCCAGCAGTTGGACAGAGTTAAACACCGGGGAGCTGTTTTTT.

The sample holds one count of this clone. The chain couples TRBV7-3 to TRBJ2-7; 9 positions match TRBD2. Germline V gene sequence: CDR1 SGHTA, CDR2 FQGTGA. J lost 5 bases, V lost 1 base, and 6 bases had no gene match. The CDR3 length is 15 residues. CDR3 amino acids: CASSLIGTSIHEQYF. CDR3 nucleotide sequence: TGTGCCAGCAGCTTAATTGGGACTAGCATCCACGAGCAGTACTTC. Using reference TRBV7-3 and TRBJ2-7 for the parts outside the CDR3, the full variable domain is GAGVSQTPSNKVTEKGKYVELRCDPISGHTALYWYRQSLGQGPEFLIYFQGTGAADDSGLPNDRFFAVRPEGSVSTLKIQRTERGDSAVYLCASSLIGTSIHEQYFGPGTRLTVT.

The chain uses TRBV7-2 and TRBJ2-3; D is perhaps TRBD2 (6 bases). There are 15 residues in the CDR3. Germline CDR1 is SGHTA and CDR2 is FQGNSA. Trimming shortened V by 1 base and J by 10 bases, and 18 bases separated the two germline ends. CDR3: CASSLGTRPAGSQYF. In DNA, the CDR3 is TGTGCCAGCAGCTTAGGTACTAGGCCAGCGGGCTCGCAGTATTTT.

This clone has just one count. This chain joins TRBV5-1 and TRBJ2-7; the match to TRBD1 covers 7 bases. V lost 2 bases to trimming and J lost 1 base; unmatched junction nucleotides: 6. CDR3 size: 15 residues. CDR1 and CDR2 from the germline V gene are SGHRS and YFSETQ. The CDR3 DNA reads TGCGCCAGCAGCTTTACAGGGGATTTATCCTACGAGCAGTACTTC. Translation gives CASSFTGDLSYEQYF.

The chain couples TRBV14 to TRBJ1-1; the D gene is possibly TRBD1 (6 bases). Germline CDR1 SGHDN, CDR2 FVKESK. The CDR3 is made up of 14 amino acids. V lost 6 bases to trimming and J lost 5 bases, with 16 bases between them. The CDR3 DNA follows: TGTGCCAGCAGGCGCCAGGGGCGGGAAACTGAAGCTTTCTTT. Residues: CASRRQGRETEAFF.

V usage is TRBV28 and J usage is TRBJ1-1; the D is unclear. Germline CDR1 is MDHEN and CDR2 is SYDVKM. V lost 2 bases to trimming and J lost 4 bases, with 14 bases between them. The CDR3 loop spans 15 amino acids. The CDR3 region is CASSLGIQASTEAFF. Here the CDR3 DNA reads TGTGCCAGCAGTTTAGGCATCCAGGCGAGCACTGAAGCTTTCTTT.

V gene TRBV2 combines with J gene TRBJ2-2; the D gene could be TRBD1 or TRBD2 (6 bases each). CDR3 length equals 14 residues. Germline CDR1 reads SNHLY; CDR2 reads FYNNEI. The V and J ends lost 2 bases and 6 bases respectively, with 10 bases between them. The CDR3 reads CASSESRGPGELFF. CDR3 nucleotide sequence: TGTGCCAGCAGTGAAAGCCGGGGGCCCGGGGAGCTGTTTTTT.

The V gene is TRBV10-3, the J gene TRBJ2-1; D might be TRBD1 or TRBD2, each matching 5 bases. The V end lost 0 bases, the J end lost 0 bases, and 9 bases lay between the germline ends. Looked up from germline, CDR1 is ENHRY and CDR2 is SYGVKD. The CDR3 length is 16 residues. DNA for the CDR3: TGTGCCATCAGTGAGTCGGGGGTCCCCTCCTACAATGAGCAGTTCTTC. Amino acids: CAISESGVPSYNEQFF.

The CDR3 protein is CASSFTRPKGLFYEQYF. The CDR3 DNA follows: TGTGCCAGCAGTTTCACCCGACCAAAGGGACTATTCTACGAGCAGTACTTC. The rearrangement joins TRBV27 to TRBJ2-5; 7 nucleotides align to TRBD2. The J call could be wrong; TRBJ2-7 is a better fit for the DNA end. The CDR3 length is 17 residues. Germline-derived CDR1 and CDR2 are MNHEY and SMNVEV (reference sequence).

The V and J genes are TRBV5-8 and TRBJ2-7, with TRBD2 matching over 14 bases. V was pared by 2 bases and J by 4 bases, with 8 bases of the junction left unmatched. Germline assignment: CDR1 SGHTS and CDR2 YDEGEE. This CDR3 spans 17 amino acids. CDR3: CASSFTGGLAGEYEQYF. CDR3 nucleotide sequence: TGTGCCAGCAGCTTCACCGGGGGACTAGCGGGAGAATACGAGCAGTACTTC.

The chain has TRBV6-1 and TRBJ2-3, with D perhaps matching TRBD2 (6 bases). The CDR3 spans 15 residues. Looked up from germline, CDR1 is MNHNS and CDR2 is SASEGT. Trimming took 7 bases from V and 5 from J, leaving 19 bases between them. CDR3 sequence (DNA): TGTGCCAGCATCCTCGGGAGCTGGGGGAAAGATACGCAGTATTTT. This sequence encodes CASILGSWGKDTQYF.

This rearrangement joins TRBV6-5 to TRBJ2-2; 7 bases align to TRBD2. Trimming took 2 bases from V and 4 from J; bases not matched to a gene: 7. The CDR3 sequence is 16 residues long. Germline V CDR1 and CDR2: MNHEY, SVGAGI. This CDR3 is CASSYPTSSGTGELFF. The CDR3, as DNA: TGTGCCAGCAGTTACCCGACTAGCTCTGGCACCGGGGAGCTGTTTTTT.

The rearrangement uses TRBV27 and TRBJ2-1; D is perhaps TRBD1 (5 bases). Germline V CDR1 and CDR2: MNHEY, SMNVEV (reference sequence). The CDR3 runs to 14 residues. Trimming shortened V by 3 bases and J by 2 bases, and 8 bases separated the two germline ends. The CDR3 DNA sequence: TGTGCCAGCAGTTTGGGGCGGACCTACAATGAGCAGTTCTTC. It yields the protein CASSLGRTYNEQFF.

In nucleotides, the CDR3 is TGTGCCAGCAGCGGAGGACTCAAGGGCCTGACTAGCGGGAGGGCAGATACGCAGTATTTT. As protein: CASSGGLKGLTSGRADTQYF. This rearrangement joins TRBV9 to TRBJ2-3; 14 positions agree with TRBD2. Trimming removed 3 bases from V and 4 bases from J; junction bases left unmatched: 16. The CDR3 is 20 residues long. The V gene's germline CDR1 is SGDLS and CDR2 YYNGEE.

V is TRBV25-1 and J is TRBJ1-1; D is uncertain. Trimming took 4 bases from V and 5 from J, leaving 11 bases between them. The CDR3 is 13 amino acids. Germline-derived CDR1 and CDR2 are MGHDK and SYGVNS. CDR3: CASSGPWQTEAFF. In DNA form, the CDR3 reads TGTGCCAGCAGTGGCCCCTGGCAGACTGAAGCTTTCTTT. Using reference TRBV25-1 and TRBJ1-1 for the parts outside the CDR3, the full variable domain is EADIYQTPRYLVIGTGKKITLECSQTMGHDKMYWYQQDPGMELHLIHYSYGVNSTEKGDLSSESTVSRIRTEHFPLTLESARPSHTSQYLCASSGPWQTEAFFGQGTRLTVV.